What follows are 5 T cell receptor beta chains derived from one specimen sequenced in a study of T-cell memory formation after mild COVID-19. Via MiXCR, TCRdb re-called the 5' RACE reads, giving one row per CDR3 protein. Counted here are 250,000 to 300,000 distinct CDR3 sequences, approximately 16% occurring once; the ten biggest clones make up 22%. Specimen: PBMCs or a T cell subset sorted from them (not recorded which). Receptors were obtained from a man younger than 30 who had mild COVID-19 (a few samples of this study predate the infection). Cell type and time point are not known.

V is TRBV7-9 and J is TRBJ1-1; weak D call: TRBD1 (6 bases). Trimming cost V 5 bases and J 4 bases, with 17 bases left between them. The CDR3 is made up of 15 amino acids. Germline CDR1 reads SEHNR; CDR2 reads FQNEAQ (reference sequence). The chain's CDR3 is CASSPRGGLSTEAFF. The CDR3 coding sequence is TGTGCCAGCAGCCCCCGAGGGGGGTTGAGCACTGAAGCTTTCTTT.

V is TRBV11-3 and J is TRBJ2-5; D remains unclear. Germline assignment: CDR1 SGHNT and CDR2 YENEEA. The CDR3 consists of 13 residues. V shed 2 bases and J shed 2 bases, with 6 bases lying between them. The CDR3 bases are TGTGCCAGCAGCTTATTGCCACAAGAGACCCAGTACTTC. Its protein is CASSLLPQETQYF.

This clonotype turned up a few times. The CDR3 sequence: CASSPRTGRRNQPQHF. CDR3 nucleotide sequence: TGTGCCAGCAGTCCACGGACAGGGCGACGCAATCAGCCCCAGCATTTT. The J gene is TRBJ1-5, the V gene TRBV28; 8 bases map to TRBD1. This CDR3 has 16 residues. Germline V gives CDR1 MDHEN, CDR2 SYDVKM. With V trimmed by 5 bases and J by 2 bases, 8 bases remained unmatched. Full variable domain (outside the CDR3, taken from reference TRBV28 and TRBJ1-5): DVKVTQSSRYLVKRTGEKVFLECVQDMDHENMFWYRQDPGLGLRLIYFSYDVKMKEKGDIPEGYSVSREKKERFSLILESASTNQTSMYLCASSPRTGRRNQPQHFGDGTRLSIL.

This clonotype has more than one count but fewer than ten. This sequence joins TRBV7-9 and TRBJ2-1; maybe TRBD1 (5 bases). Germline CDR1 and CDR2: SEHNR and FQNEAQ (reference sequence). This CDR3 is built from 15 residues. V lost 6 bases, J lost 0 bases, and 12 bases lay in between. The CDR3 coding sequence is TGTGCCAGCAGTCCCGACAGCAGCTCCTACAATGAGCAGTTCTTC. It encodes CASSPDSSSYNEQFF.

This clonotype was detected many times. V is TRBV7-9 and J is TRBJ2-5; TRBD1 is a possible D gene (6 bases). V lost 2 bases to trimming and J lost 4 bases, with 11 bases between them. The CDR3 extends over 14 amino acids. Germline CDR1 is SEHNR and CDR2 is FQNEAQ (reference sequence). The CDR3 spells CASSLLGRGETQYF. The CDR3 nucleotides read TGTGCCAGCAGCTTACTTGGCAGGGGAGAGACCCAGTACTTC.